Below, 32 T cell receptor beta chains from the same sample are listed, as sequenced in a study of T cells in localized non-small cell lung cancer (dated by TCRdb to 2020 to 2021). The method was the immunoSEQ multiplex PCR assay. Here the immuneACCESS table is served through TCRdb, limited to in-frame sequences with V and J called. Missing clones are a known gap in these copies; in checked studies unresolved V genes cover under half, and the rest lacks a known reason. Within this sample are approximately 61,000 clones, with about nine tenths of them counted one time only. The ten largest make up less than 6% of the sample. The sequencing used peripheral blood, collected before any cancer treatment. The receptors shown here come from a woman aged 40-70 years with stage I lung adenocarcinoma.

V gene TRBV5-1 combines with J gene TRBJ2-6; D is possibly TRBD1 (6 bases). Germline V gives CDR1 SGHRS, CDR2 YFSETQ. Trimming pared 4 bases from V and 1 base from J, leaving 12 bases between. There are 16 residues in the CDR3. In DNA, the CDR3 is TGCGCCAGCAGCGAGTTTACAGGGTCTGGGGCCAACGTCCTGACTTTC. Translation: CASSEFTGSGANVLTF. Full variable domain (outside the CDR3, taken from reference TRBV5-1 and TRBJ2-6): KAGVTQTPRYLIKTRGQQVTLSCSPISGHRSVSWYQQTPGQGLQFLFEYFSETQRNKGNFPGRFSGRQFSNSRSEMNVSTLELGDSALYLCASSEFTGSGANVLTFGAGSRLTVL.

J is TRBJ2-2 and V is TRBV30, with TRBD2 matching 8 bases. Per germline, CDR1 GTSNPN and CDR2 SVGIG (reference sequence). V shed 4 bases and J 6 bases; nucleotides not matched to a gene: 13. This CDR3 contains 16 residues. This chain's CDR3 is CAWTRGQAGAPGELFF. The CDR3 DNA is TGTGCCTGGACCCGGGGACAAGCGGGGGCCCCCGGGGAGCTGTTTTTT.

The chain employs TRBV7-2 and TRBJ1-5; 7 bases are shared with TRBD1. This CDR3 region has 15 residues. The V and J ends lost 1 base and 7 bases, in that order; junction bases with no gene match: 7. Germline CDR1 reads SGHTA; CDR2 reads FQGNSA. The CDR3: CASSLGQGTGQPQHF. In DNA form, the CDR3 reads TGTGCCAGCAGCTTAGGACAGGGAACCGGGCAGCCCCAGCATTTT.

This clone was seen only a few times. This chain joins TRBV7-2 and TRBJ2-2; 7 bases agree with TRBD1. The CDR3 contains 15 residues. V shed 5 bases, J shed 7 bases, and the junction held 10 bases outside the gene matches. CDR1 and CDR2 (germline): SGHTA, FQGNSA. This CDR3 reads CASSPVTGNNGELFF. CDR3 sequence (DNA): TGTGCCAGCAGCCCCGTGACAGGGAATAACGGGGAGCTGTTTTTT. The whole variable domain, remainder taken from reference TRBV7-2 and TRBJ2-2, is GAGVSQSPSNKVTEKGKDVELRCDPISGHTALYWYRQSLGQGLEFLIYFQGNSAPDKSGLPSDRFSAERTGGSVSTLTIQRTQQEDSAVYLCASSPVTGNNGELFFGEGSRLTVL.

This chain joins TRBV10-2 and TRBJ2-5; TRBD2 matches 12 bases. The germline CDR1 and CDR2 sequences are WSHSY and SAAADI. This CDR3 comprises 15 residues. The trim removed 7 bases at V and 7 bases at J, leaving 10 bases unmatched. The CDR3 spells CASKGETSGGGTQYF. CDR3 DNA: TGCGCCAGCAAAGGGGAGACTAGCGGGGGCGGGACCCAGTACTTC.

The V call is TRBV18, the J call TRBJ2-5; 7 nucleotides line up with TRBD2. The J segment lost 1 base and the V segment lost 3 bases, leaving 8 bases of the junction unmatched. The CDR3 is made up of 16 amino acids. Germline CDR1 is KGHSH and CDR2 is LQKENI. The CDR3 DNA reads as TGTGCCAGCTCACCTCTGCGGGGGTCCTTCCAAGAGACCCAGTACTTC. Translating it yields CASSPLRGSFQETQYF. The whole variable domain, filled in from reference TRBV18 and TRBJ2-5, reads NAGVMQNPRHLVRRRGQEARLRCSPMKGHSHVYWYRQLPEEGLKFMVYLQKENIIDESGMPKERFSAEFPKEGPSILRIQQVVRGDSAAYFCASSPLRGSFQETQYFGPGTRLLVL.

The genes are TRBV2 and TRBJ1-5; 9 bases agree with TRBD1. The CDR3 spans 14 residues. V lost 6 bases and J lost 3; bases outside the gene matches: 3. Per the germline V gene, CDR1 is SNHLY and CDR2 is FYNNEI. The CDR3 coding sequence is TGTGCCAGCAGCGGACAGGGGTACAATCAGCCCCAGCATTTT. Its protein product is CASSGQGYNQPQHF.

This chain connects TRBV7-2 to TRBJ1-1; D not certain. Germline lookup yields CDR1 SGHTA and CDR2 FQGNSA. CDR3 length: 10 residues. The V gene lost 2 bases and the J gene lost 8 bases, with 3 bases spanning the gap. The CDR3 loop reads CASSLTEAFF. CDR3 DNA: TGTGCCAGCAGCTTAACAGAAGCTTTCTTT.

V gene TRBV14 combines with J gene TRBJ1-1; the D is unclear. Per the germline V gene, CDR1 is SGHDN and CDR2 is FVKESK. Trimming removed 4 bases from V and 7 bases from J, with 10 bases in between. CDR3 length equals 12 residues. The CDR3 sequence is CASSPGRFEAFF. The CDR3 nucleotides are TGTGCCAGCAGCCCGGGGAGGTTTGAAGCTTTCTTT.

V gene TRBV13 combines with J gene TRBJ2-3; TRBD2 matches at 11 bases. V gave up 4 bases and J gave up 6 bases; unmatched junction bases: 3. The germline V gene encodes CDR1 PRHDT and CDR2 FYEKMQ (reference sequence). The CDR3 spans 14 residues. The CDR3 loop is CASSYSGGVDTQYF. The CDR3 DNA is TGTGCCAGCAGCTATAGCGGGGGGGTTGATACGCAGTATTTT.

The table lists this clone with a count of one. The rearrangement links TRBV5-1 to TRBJ1-2; D is perhaps TRBD1 (5 bases). Looked up from germline, CDR1 is SGHRS and CDR2 is YFSETQ. The CDR3 is 13 residues long. With 3 bases removed from V and 1 base from J, the gap between germline ends came to 7 bases. The CDR3: CASSYDSNYGYTF. The CDR3 DNA reads TGCGCCAGCAGCTACGACAGTAACTATGGCTACACCTTC.

In its sample, this clone was seen a few times. The V and J genes are TRBV10-3 and TRBJ2-3; 11 nucleotides agree with TRBD2. The CDR3 contains 16 residues. The germline V gene has CDR1 ENHRY and CDR2 SYGVKD. With 7 bases clipped from V and 0 bases from J, the junction kept 6 bases outside the gene matches. The CDR3 DNA reads as TGTGCCATCACGGCTAGCGGGGGGACTAGCACAGATACGCAGTATTTT. Protein: CAITASGGTSTDTQYF.

J is TRBJ1-5 and V is TRBV19, with D perhaps TRBD1 (5 bases). CDR1 is LNHDA and CDR2 is SQIVND in the germline V gene (reference sequence). Trimming pared 6 bases from V and 0 bases from J, leaving 9 bases between. This CDR3 has 14 residues. CDR3 nucleotide sequence: TGTGCCAGTAGCGACAGATATAGCAATCAGCCCCAGCATTTT. Protein product: CASSDRYSNQPQHF.

The chain employs TRBV9 and TRBJ2-3; D gene ambiguous. Germline values: CDR1 SGDLS, CDR2 YYNGEE. The CDR3 length is 17 residues. With 0 bases removed from V and 0 bases from J, the gap between germline ends came to 14 bases. The CDR3 is CASSVDPGPRSTDTQYF. CDR3 DNA: TGTGCCAGCAGCGTAGACCCCGGGCCACGAAGCACAGATACGCAGTATTTT.

The V gene is TRBV15, the J gene TRBJ1-2; D unclear. Germline V gives CDR1 LNHNV, CDR2 YYDKDF (reference sequence). V was clipped by 0 bases and J by 5 bases, with 7 bases between them. The CDR3 loop spans 13 amino acids. CDR3 nucleotide sequence: TGTGCCACCAGCAGAGAGTTTATATATGGCTACACCTTC. It yields the protein CATSREFIYGYTF.

V usage is TRBV2 and J usage is TRBJ1-5, with unresolved D. The CDR3 is 14 residues long. Per the germline V gene, CDR1 is SNHLY and CDR2 is FYNNEI. Trimming removed 4 bases from V and 0 bases from J, with 7 bases in between. CDR3 DNA sequence: TGTGCCAGCAGTGCGACGGATAGCAATCAGCCCCAGCATTTT. Translation: CASSATDSNQPQHF.

The genes are TRBV30 and TRBJ1-5; D is perhaps TRBD1 (5 bases). Trimming removed 2 bases from V and 3 bases from J, with 11 bases in between. This CDR3 has 14 residues. The V gene's germline CDR1 is GTSNPN and CDR2 SVGIG (reference sequence). CDR3 nucleotides: TGTGCCTGGAGTCTCGGGACCTTCAATCAGCCCCAGCATTTT. It specifies CAWSLGTFNQPQHF.

The chain couples TRBV10-3 to TRBJ2-6; no clear D gene. The CDR3 loop spans 14 amino acids. CDR1 is ENHRY, CDR2 SYGVKD, per germline. V lost 4 bases and J lost 0, with 4 bases in between. This chain's CDR3 is CAISASSGANVLTF. As DNA, the CDR3 is TGTGCCATCAGTGCCAGCTCTGGGGCCAACGTCCTGACTTTC.

The genes are TRBV7-2 and TRBJ2-7; 7 bases map to TRBD2. The V segment lost 5 bases and the J segment 0 bases; nucleotides outside the gene matches: 7. CDR1 and CDR2 from the germline V gene are SGHTA and FQGNSA. The CDR3 spans 15 residues. CDR3: CASSPSASGSYEQYF. CDR3 DNA sequence: TGTGCCAGCAGCCCCTCAGCTAGCGGCTCCTACGAGCAGTACTTC.

This chain uses TRBV7-9 with TRBJ1-4; 8 bases agree with TRBD1. CDR3 length: 14 residues. The germline V gene has CDR1 SEHNR and CDR2 FQNEAQ (reference sequence). Trimming at V came to 7 bases and at J to 4 bases, leaving 5 bases not matched to a gene. The CDR3 here is CASKRQGNNEKLFF. The CDR3 DNA sequence: TGTGCCAGCAAAAGACAGGGGAATAATGAAAAACTGTTTTTT.

The chain is built from TRBV5-8 and TRBJ1-5, with D perhaps TRBD1 (6 bases). Germline CDR1 SGHTS, CDR2 YDEGEE. Trimming cost V 7 bases and J 0 bases, with 14 bases left between them. This CDR3 is built from 15 residues. CDR3 amino acids: CASGRGQASNQPQHF. The CDR3 nucleotides are TGTGCCAGCGGTAGGGGACAAGCTAGCAATCAGCCCCAGCATTTT.

The rearrangement links TRBV7-9 to TRBJ2-7; D is perhaps TRBD1 (5 bases). The germline V and J ends were trimmed by 5 bases and 3 bases, with 8 bases remaining between them. The CDR3 has 12 amino acids. Germline loops: CDR1 SEHNR, CDR2 FQNEAQ (reference sequence). In DNA form, the CDR3 reads TGTGCCAGCAGCGGGGCAAGCTACGAGCAGTACTTC. Translated: CASSGASYEQYF.

The chain has TRBV6-6 and TRBJ2-3; D remains unclear. The CDR3 totals 13 residues. Trimming left V 0 bases short and J 4 bases short, with 5 bases between. From germline, CDR1 is MNHNY and CDR2 SVGAGI (reference sequence). This CDR3 reads CASSYSSADTQYF. The CDR3, as DNA: TGTGCCAGCAGTTACTCATCGGCAGATACGCAGTATTTT.

The V gene is TRBV6-1, the J gene TRBJ2-7; 9 nucleotides line up with TRBD1. CDR1 MNHNS and CDR2 SASEGT come from the germline V gene. V lost 6 bases and J lost 1; bases outside the gene matches: 1. CDR3 length: 13 residues. CDR3: CASRDRGSYEQYF. The CDR3 DNA is TGTGCCAGCAGGGACAGGGGATCCTACGAGCAGTACTTC.

The chain uses TRBV7-2 and TRBJ2-5; D is undetermined. This CDR3 has 14 amino acids. V gave up 0 bases and J gave up 3 bases, with 8 bases separating them. Germline-derived CDR1 and CDR2 are SGHTA and FQGNSA. The CDR3 region is CASSLARREETQYF. As DNA, the CDR3 is TGTGCCAGCAGCTTAGCGAGAAGGGAAGAGACCCAGTACTTC.

The genes are TRBV28 and TRBJ1-5; D gene ambiguous. The germline gives CDR1 MDHEN, CDR2 SYDVKM. This CDR3 has 12 residues. V lost 6 bases and J 4 bases, leaving 7 bases between the germline ends. CDR3 protein: CASRVTNQPQHF. Here the CDR3 DNA reads TGTGCCAGCAGGGTGACGAATCAGCCCCAGCATTTT.

The chain recombines TRBV7-2 with TRBJ2-7; 7 nucleotides line up with TRBD1. Per the germline V gene, CDR1 is SGHTA and CDR2 is FQGNSA. This CDR3 contains 12 residues. With V trimmed by 5 bases and J by 4 bases, 2 bases remained unmatched. CDR3 sequence: CASSATGYEQYF. In DNA form, the CDR3 reads TGTGCCAGCAGCGCGACAGGGTACGAGCAGTACTTC.

V is TRBV9 and J is TRBJ1-2; D uncertain. CDR1 and CDR2 (germline): SGDLS, YYNGEE. This CDR3 spans 16 amino acids. Trimming took off 0 bases at V and 3 bases at J, with 15 bases between the two ends. CDR3 region: CASSVAPGTSDYGYTF. CDR3 DNA sequence: TGTGCCAGCAGCGTAGCACCGGGTACCTCTGACTATGGCTACACCTTC.

This chain connects TRBV10-3 to TRBJ2-6; D might be TRBD2 (5 bases). V was shortened by 6 bases and J by 2 bases, with 14 bases between the two germline ends. The CDR3 covers 16 residues. Germline CDR1 is ENHRY and CDR2 is SYGVKD. CDR3 in amino acids: CAIRPDEGTGANVLTF. CDR3 nucleotides: TGTGCCATCAGGCCCGACGAGGGTACTGGGGCCAACGTCCTGACTTTC.

This chain joins TRBV7-3 and TRBJ2-2; the D call may be TRBD1 or TRBD2 (5 bases each). The CDR3 totals 16 residues. Germline CDR1 is SGHTA and CDR2 is FQGTGA. Trimming shortened V by 2 bases and J by 2 bases, and 12 bases separated the two germline ends. CDR3 bases: TGTGCCAGCAGCTTAGAACCGGGACCTAACACCGGGGAGCTGTTTTTT. Protein sequence: CASSLEPGPNTGELFF. Full variable domain (remainder filled in from reference TRBV7-3 and TRBJ2-2): GAGVSQTPSNKVTEKGKYVELRCDPISGHTALYWYRQSLGQGPEFLIYFQGTGAADDSGLPNDRFFAVRPEGSVSTLKIQRTERGDSAVYLCASSLEPGPNTGELFFGEGSRLTVL.

This rearrangement joins TRBV6-1 to TRBJ2-7, with D uncertain. There are 16 residues in the CDR3. Germline V gene data show CDR1 as MNHNS and CDR2 as SASEGT. Deletions cut 3 bases from V and 4 bases from J, with 19 bases between. CDR3 in DNA: TGTGCCAGCAGTGAGTCGAGACTGACGAATTTATACGAGCAGTACTTC. This sequence encodes CASSESRLTNLYEQYF.

The V and J genes are TRBV11-2 and TRBJ2-4; unclear D gene. Trimming shortened V by 5 bases and J by 5 bases, and 13 bases separated the two germline ends. Germline loops: CDR1 SGHAT, CDR2 FQNNGV. The CDR3 consists of 14 residues. DNA of the CDR3: TGTGCCAGCAGCACCAAGTCCTGGGAAAACATTCAGTACTTC. Translating gives CASSTKSWENIQYF.